This T cell receptor (beta chain) is drawn from a study of regulatory T cells in long-lasting Graves disease (dated by TCRdb to the early 2020s). With respect to the entire study: Persistent Graves' disease was defined as persistently positive TSH receptor autoantibodies together with antithyroid drug treatment for over 5 years. Patients with persistent Graves' disease were compared with patients with newly diagnosed Graves' disease using TCR sequencing and RNA sequencing of peripheral blood. The study was registered as a clinical trial and conducted in China. A total of roughly 35 samples underwent TCR sequencing, from about 13 patients with persistent Graves' disease and 20 or so patients with newly diagnosed Graves' disease. In the clinical cohort, patients with persistent Graves' disease had used antithyroid drugs for an average of about 9.3 years.

The sample's time point, from its label and the paper: persistent/refractory GD, antithyroid drugs over 5 years with positive TRAb. For both TCR sequencing and RNA sequencing, RNA was extracted from PBMCs using TRIzol. The diagnosis of Graves' disease was made according to American Thyroid Association guidelines. Patients for the study were recruited at an endocrinology department in Xi'an, China. From each patient, 7.5 to 10 milliliters of peripheral blood was collected into an EDTA anticoagulant tube. Ficoll Paque Plus density gradient separation was used to isolate PBMCs, and no further T cell sorting was done. An Agilent 2100 Bioanalyzer and agarose gel were used to check RNA quality, and a NanoDrop 2000 was used to measure RNA concentration. V was cut back by 4 bases and J by 3 bases, leaving a gap of 21 bases between them. The germline V gene supplies CDR1 MNHEY and CDR2 SVGEGT. Reading from cysteine to phenylalanine, the CDR3 counts 17 amino acids. Only the CDR3 DNA is retained, 51 bases long and in frame from the first base.

This clonotype was seen at least ten times. Its antigen is not yet known. Per-base quality was not reported, and no clone a single base away is much larger than it. Beyond this particular receptor, the publication reports: Because the primary lesion, thyroid tissue, could not be accessed, the study looked at peripheral blood alone. Persistent disease showed preferential use of TRBV28, TRBJ1-2 and TRBJ2-5, whereas newly diagnosed disease favored TRBV20-1 and TRBJ2-1. Sequencing and analysis were restricted to the TCR beta chain. The authors noted that the small sample size was a limitation that may lower accuracy. Lower TCR Shannon entropy and fewer highly expanded clones were observed in persistent Graves' disease patients than in newly diagnosed patients, which suggested clonal expansion. Persistent patients shared more public clonotypes among themselves (fewer than 3,000) than newly diagnosed patients did (about 900).

Libraries were built with multiplex PCR. The listed sequencing device is Illumina HiSeq 4000. TCR beta libraries were built with iRepertoire HTBI primers and Arm-PCR amplification of CDR3 regions. Gel purification was performed on PCR products prior to sequencing. In the paper's pipeline: A total of fewer than 70 TRBV and some 13 TRBJ segments were identified across samples and were used for gene usage analysis of CDR3 amino acid clonotypes. COPE and FqMerger were used to merge filtered high-quality paired reads into contigs. BLAST was used to align contigs to IMGT TRBV, TRBD and TRBJ reference genes, and CDR3 was defined according to IMGT. Clonotypes above 0.1% frequency were classified as highly expanded clones. Shannon entropy served as the measure of repertoire diversity, while the Gini coefficient captured V-J evenness. Public clonotypes were defined as clonotypes shared by more than one individual. TCRdb reprocessing: public reads trimmed at Q25 with fastp, clones called with MiXCR, in-frame beta chains kept. For every CDR3 protein sequence, its rows merge into one entry that carries the most common genes and DNA. TCRdb assigned the V and J calls; the authors' analysis was not used. The sample has 450,000 or so distinct CDR3 sequences on record, less than 25% of them singletons. In total, the top ten clones hold under 9% of the sample.

The clonotype was recovered from a female donor with Graves disease. In this chain, TRBV6-2 or TRBV6-3 is recombined with TRBJ1-1, with TRBD1 tentatively as D gene (6 bases match). This specimen was peripheral blood mononuclear cells (PBMCs), taken when the disease was refractory, from a patient treated with antithyroid drugs. Here is the DNA: TGTGCCAGCAGTTCCGAAAGACGGTGGGACACCTACACTGAAGCTTTCTTT. It codes for CASSSERRWDTYTEAFF.